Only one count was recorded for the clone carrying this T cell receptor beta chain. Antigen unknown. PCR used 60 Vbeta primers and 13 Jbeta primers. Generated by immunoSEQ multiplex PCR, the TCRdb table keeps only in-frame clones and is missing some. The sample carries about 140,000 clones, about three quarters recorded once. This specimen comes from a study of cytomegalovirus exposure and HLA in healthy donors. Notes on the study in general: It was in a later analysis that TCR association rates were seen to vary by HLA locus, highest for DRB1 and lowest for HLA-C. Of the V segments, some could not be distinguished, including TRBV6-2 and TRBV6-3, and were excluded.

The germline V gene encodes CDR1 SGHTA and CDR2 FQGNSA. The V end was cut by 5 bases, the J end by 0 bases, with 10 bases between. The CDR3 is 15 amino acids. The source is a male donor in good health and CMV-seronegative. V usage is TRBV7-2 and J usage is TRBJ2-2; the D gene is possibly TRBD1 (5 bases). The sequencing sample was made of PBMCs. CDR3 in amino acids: CASSPTRANTGELFF. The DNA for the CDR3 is TGTGCCAGCAGCCCCACCAGGGCGAACACCGGGGAGCTGTTTTTT.